These T cell receptor beta chains were read from a single sample in a study of beta chain features in type 1 diabetes. Assay: immunoSEQ multiplex PCR; the TCRdb copy retains only in-frame clones and omits some. There are around 500,000 clones in the sample; around 28% occur only once, and around 0.065% lies in the top ten. The sample taken for sequencing was naive CD4+ T cells from blood. The receptors here all came from a young man in good health. The CDR3 runs from the conserved cysteine through the conserved F or W. The D gene is left open where the match is weak. Clone size is not always given. Where it is, it says once, few, many or a class for expanded clones.

D	V	J	size	CDR3	DNA
NA	TRBV5-1	TRBJ2-2	NA	CASTTVGWFKVDTGELFF	TGCGCCAGCACCACTGTGGGCTGGTTCAAAGTCGACACCGGGGAGCTGTTTTTT
NA	TRBV7-2	TRBJ2-3	NA	CASSPPGALTDTQYF	TGTGCCAGCAGCCCTCCAGGGGCGTTAACAGATACGCAGTATTTT
TRBD1	TRBV6-6	TRBJ1-5	NA	CASSPDRMENRPQHF	TGTGCCAGCAGCCCGGACAGGATGGAAAATCGGCCCCAGCATTTT
NA	TRBV7-9	TRBJ1-2	NA	CASSLKRGIYGYTF	TGTGCCAGCAGCTTAAAGAGGGGCATCTATGGCTACACCTTC
NA	TRBV5-6	TRBJ1-1	NA	CASSLLNTEAFF	TGTGCCAGCAGCTTGCTTAACACTGAAGCTTTCTTT
NA	TRBV27	TRBJ2-3	NA	CASSLRVTTKADTQYF	TGTGCCAGCAGTTTAAGGGTGACCACGAAGGCAGATACGCAGTATTTT
NA	TRBV7-8	TRBJ1-2	NA	CALTPLTAANYGYTF	TGTGCCCTGACTCCATTGACAGCAGCTAACTATGGCTACACCTTC
NA	TRBV2	TRBJ1-5	many	CASSEGGSLLSPQHF	TGTGCCAGCAGTGAGGGCGGAAGCCTCCTATCGCCCCAGCATTTT
NA	TRBV27	TRBJ2-7	NA	CASSETGTMRQYF	TGTGCCAGCAGTGAAACCGGGACCATGAGGCAGTACTTC
TRBD1	TRBV5-6	TRBJ2-1	NA	CASSFDRGINNEQFF	TGTGCCAGCAGCTTCGACAGGGGGATCAACAATGAGCAGTTCTTC
NA	TRBV19	TRBJ2-6	few	CASSSRSSGANVLTF	TGTGCCAGTAGTAGCCGTTCTTCTGGGGCCAACGTCCTGACTTTC
NA	TRBV4-1	TRBJ2-3	NA	CASSQRPRTTRGDTQYF	TGCGCCAGCAGCCAACGTCCCCGGACTACCCGCGGCGATACGCAGTATTTT
NA	TRBV6-5	TRBJ2-1	NA	CASSYSRVYNEQFF	TGTGCCAGCAGTTACTCGAGAGTTTACAATGAGCAGTTCTTC
NA	TRBV18	TRBJ2-3	once	CASSPPTTAGADTQYF	TGTGCCAGCTCACCACCGACGACAGCCGGCGCAGATACGCAGTATTTT
TRBD2	TRBV19	TRBJ2-1	NA	CASSDRGLAGVNEQFF	TGTGCCAGTAGTGACAGGGGACTAGCGGGGGTGAATGAGCAGTTCTTC
NA	TRBV30	TRBJ2-1	NA	CAWSRESYNEQFF	TGTGCCTGGAGTCGGGAGAGTTACAATGAGCAGTTCTTC
TRBD1	TRBV18	TRBJ2-7	NA	CASSLDRPAYEQYF	TGTGCCAGCTCCTTGGACAGGCCAGCCTACGAGCAGTACTTC
NA	TRBV9	TRBJ1-3	NA	CASSRGDSGNTIYF	TGTGCCAGCAGCAGGGGGGACTCTGGAAACACCATATATTTT
TRBD1	TRBV25-1	TRBJ1-1	few	CASRITGGHGTEAFF	TGTGCCAGCAGGATTACAGGGGGCCACGGCACTGAAGCTTTCTTT
NA	TRBV29-1	TRBJ2-3	few	CSVGTGTDTQYF	TGCAGCGTTGGGACAGGCACAGATACGCAGTATTTT
NA	TRBV10-3	TRBJ1-1	few	CAISESGSRAEAFF	TGTGCCATCAGTGAGTCGGGCAGCCGAGCTGAAGCTTTCTTT
TRBD2	TRBV15	TRBJ2-3	NA	CATSRDLAGRTDTQYF	TGTGCCACCAGCAGAGATTTAGCGGGCCGCACAGATACGCAGTATTTT
NA	TRBV30	TRBJ2-7	NA	CASTGTLTYEQYF	TGTGCCTCGACAGGGACTTTGACCTACGAGCAGTACTTC
NA	TRBV4-2	TRBJ2-3	NA	CASSQEVSGAWADTQYF	TGTGCCAGCAGCCAAGAGGTGTCGGGTGCATGGGCAGATACGCAGTATTTT
NA	TRBV19	TRBJ1-1	NA	CASSPGEDTEAFF	TGTGCCAGTAGTCCAGGGGAGGACACTGAAGCTTTCTTT
NA	TRBV7-3	TRBJ1-1	few	CASSLRHGTMNTEAFF	TGTGCCAGCAGCCTTCGACATGGTACAATGAACACTGAAGCTTTCTTT
NA	TRBV9	TRBJ2-5	NA	CASSAHQETQYF	TGTGCCAGCAGCGCCCACCAAGAGACCCAGTACTTC
TRBD1	TRBV9	TRBJ2-2	few	CASSPTGTGDLTGELFF	TGTGCCAGCAGCCCGACCGGGACAGGGGACCTCACCGGGGAGCTGTTTTTT
TRBD2	TRBV29-1	TRBJ2-3	NA	CSARGLAGGADTQYF	TGCAGCGCCAGGGGACTAGCGGGAGGTGCAGATACGCAGTATTTT
TRBD2	TRBV30	TRBJ2-5	NA	CAWNPSGGPETQYF	TGTGCCTGGAACCCTAGCGGGGGCCCGGAGACCCAGTACTTC
TRBD2	TRBV6-6	TRBJ2-7	NA	CASSYVAGGAYEQYF	TGTGCCAGCAGTTACGTGGCGGGAGGTGCCTACGAGCAGTACTTC
TRBD2	TRBV4-1	TRBJ2-1	NA	CASSQAQGLAVLGEQFF	TGCGCCAGCAGCCAAGCTCAGGGACTAGCTGTCCTGGGTGAGCAGTTCTTC
TRBD2	TRBV6-6	TRBJ2-1	NA	CASSPSGTSGTNEQFF	TGTGCCAGCAGCCCCTCCGGGACTAGCGGGACAAATGAGCAGTTCTTC
NA	TRBV7-9	TRBJ2-5	few	CASSLVPETQYF	TGTGCCAGCAGCTTAGTTCCGGAGACCCAGTACTTC
NA	TRBV5-1	TRBJ1-1	few	CASSFAENTEAFF	TGCGCCAGCAGCTTTGCAGAGAACACTGAAGCTTTCTTT
NA	TRBV30	TRBJ2-1	NA	CAWATRNEQFF	TGTGCCTGGGCCACTCGCAATGAGCAGTTCTTC
NA	TRBV25-1	TRBJ2-2	few	CASSDRGRTGELFF	TGTGCCAGCAGTGATAGAGGGAGAACCGGGGAGCTGTTTTTT
NA	TRBV7-2	TRBJ2-3	few	CASSPRLTDTQYF	TGTGCCAGCAGCCCCCGATTGACAGATACGCAGTATTTT
TRBD1	TRBV30	TRBJ2-5	few	CAWSLGQGRETQYF	TGTGCCTGGAGTCTGGGACAGGGTAGAGAGACCCAGTACTTC
NA	TRBV29-1	TRBJ1-2	NA	CSAGDTRSYGYTF	TGCAGCGCGGGGGACACAAGGTCCTATGGCTACACCTTC
TRBD2	TRBV7-9	TRBJ2-7	few	CASSAPGLAHYEQYF	TGTGCCAGCAGCGCCCCGGGACTAGCGCACTACGAGCAGTACTTC
NA	TRBV10-3	TRBJ2-3	NA	CAISDLLATDTQYF	TGTGCCATCAGTGATCTCCTAGCTACAGATACGCAGTATTTT
NA	TRBV29-1	TRBJ2-5	NA	CSGGQETQYF	TGCAGCGGGGGTCAAGAGACCCAGTACTTC
NA	TRBV28	TRBJ2-5	NA	CASSFSVQETQYF	TGTGCCAGCAGTTTCTCCGTACAAGAGACCCAGTACTTC
TRBD2	TRBV19	TRBJ2-1	NA	CASSGTSSYNEQFF	TGTGCCAGCTCCGGGACTAGCTCCTACAATGAGCAGTTCTTC
NA	TRBV29-1	TRBJ2-2	few	CSVGYLNTGELFF	TGCAGCGTTGGGTACTTGAACACCGGGGAGCTGTTTTTT
NA	TRBV30	TRBJ1-5	NA	CAWSPVRGNQPQHF	TGTGCCTGGAGCCCCGTCCGGGGCAATCAGCCCCAGCATTTT
TRBD1	TRBV30	TRBJ2-3	few	CAWSPRDRDGTDTQYF	TGTGCCTGGAGTCCCCGGGACAGGGATGGTACAGATACGCAGTATTTT
NA	TRBV30	TRBJ2-3	few	CAWSVPPDTQYF	TGTGCCTGGAGTGTACCCCCGGATACGCAGTATTTT
TRBD2	TRBV7-2	TRBJ2-1	NA	CASSRAGTTPNEQFF	TGTGCCAGCAGCCGCGCAGGGACTACTCCAAATGAGCAGTTCTTC
NA	TRBV29-1	TRBJ2-7	NA	CSALRDSYEQYF	TGCAGCGCCCTCAGGGATTCCTACGAGCAGTACTTC
NA	TRBV9	TRBJ2-6	few	CASSVRGANPWANVLTF	TGTGCCAGCAGCGTTCGGGGGGCAAACCCCTGGGCCAACGTCCTGACTTTC
NA	TRBV7-9	TRBJ2-1	NA	CASSLAGDSAKQFF	TGTGCCAGCAGCTTAGCGGGAGATAGCGCTAAGCAGTTCTTC
TRBD1	TRBV28	TRBJ2-1	few	CASSTQGNEQFF	TGTGCCAGCAGTACACAGGGGAATGAGCAGTTCTTC
TRBD1	TRBV7-9	TRBJ2-1	few	CASSLAWTGGHEQFF	TGTGCCAGCAGCTTAGCGTGGACAGGGGGACATGAGCAGTTCTTC
TRBD2	TRBV13	TRBJ2-2	few	CASSLALAGSTGELFF	TGTGCCAGCAGCTTAGCGCTAGCGGGATCCACCGGGGAGCTGTTTTTT
TRBD2	TRBV18	TRBJ2-1	NA	CASSTGLAGYNEQFF	TGTGCCAGCTCAACGGGACTAGCGGGGTACAATGAGCAGTTCTTC
NA	TRBV7-2	TRBJ1-5	few	CASSRLRGDNQPQHF	TGTGCCAGCAGCCGACTGAGGGGCGACAATCAGCCCCAGCATTTT
TRBD1	TRBV19	TRBJ1-1	few	CATRQGTLMNTEAFF	TGTGCCACGCGACAGGGGACCCTGATGAACACTGAAGCTTTCTTT